The clone carrying this TCR beta chain was seen a handful of times. Its antigen is currently unknown. TCRdb keeps only in-frame clones here, not all; method: immunoSEQ multiplex PCR. The sample carries about 26,000 clones, 82% recorded once. These data come from a study of somatic mutations in cytotoxic T cells in rheumatoid arthritis. The wider study: Including V beta1+ cells that were sequenced for TCRB, some T-cell populations stained with V beta antibodies were flow-sorted at nearly 100% purity.

The CDR3 totals 13 residues. The V gene's germline CDR1 is MNHEY and CDR2 SMNVEV (reference sequence). Trimming pared 3 bases from V and 2 bases from J, leaving 8 bases between. General study findings and limits: Healthy controls showed no age-related rise in CD8+ clonality, whereas rheumatoid arthritis patients did. Patients with a largest CD8+ clone exceeding 20% of CD8+ cells numbered 8 of 65. Relative to age-matched healthy controls, rheumatoid arthritis patients did not differ significantly in CD8+ T-cell clonality.

Specimen: CD8+ T cells sorted from blood. The chain is built from TRBV27 and TRBJ2-7, with D possibly TRBD1 on 5 matching bases. The TCR originated in a man aged 50 to 59 in good health. CDR3 sequence (DNA): TGTGCCAGCAGTTTGGGCAGGGCCTACGAGCAGTACTTC. Residues: CASSLGRAYEQYF.